This T cell receptor beta chain was sequenced during a study of shared clonotypes between healthy human individuals. Study results and limitations: Estimated clonotype richness was generally higher in naive than memory subsets. Sampling was confined to blood; repertoires within tissues likely differ. With a handful of donors compared, 4% to 5% of naive CD4 clonotypes were shared.

Regarding this clone: The antigen is not known.

Assay used: immunoSEQ multiplex PCR; TCRdb lists only in-frame clones, some missing. In the table there are almost 750,000 clones, about two thirds of which are singletons. Investigators divided CD4+ cells into CD45RA+ naive and CD45RA-negative memory subsets. The sample taken for sequencing was memory CD4+ T cells sorted from blood. Described subset: CD45RA-negative fraction. The sequence was collected from a woman under 40 in good health.

The CDR3 here is CASSSSGTSGDSYEQYF. In DNA, the CDR3 is TGTGCCAGCAGCTCATCCGGGACTAGCGGTGACTCCTACGAGCAGTACTTC. This rearrangement joins TRBV11-3 to TRBJ2-7; 11 positions match TRBD2. Trimming removed 4 bases from V and 0 bases from J; junction bases left unmatched: 8. Germline values: CDR1 SGHNT, CDR2 YENEEA. This CDR3 is built from 17 residues.